This T cell receptor (beta chain) was identified in a study of T cell repertoires in cytomegalovirus infection. The overall study: Signatures in public TCR beta sequences pointed to both CMV infection and matching HLA type. Study outcomes and limitations: Dominating the ex vivo response were HLA-C-restricted CMV-specific TCR beta clonotypes. Summed frequency of public TCR beta families distinguished CMV carriers with the relevant HLA.

Each CDR3 protein is one row after TCRdb ran MiXCR on the reads. The data show 150,000 to 200,000 distinct CDR3 sequences, approximately 15% seen once. Germline V gene data show CDR1 as MDHEN and CDR2 as SYDVKM. V was clipped by 7 bases and J by 7 bases, with 13 bases between them. The CDR3 consists of 12 residues. For this clonotype: What it binds is unknown.

The specimen was PBMCs. This clonotype originated in a human donor in good health (CMV status not recorded). Some clones in this sample may be carry-over from other donors' samples. The chain combines TRBV28 with TRBJ1-2; no clear D gene. The CDR3 DNA sequence: TGTGCCAGCATGCGGTTTCCTCGTGGCTACACCTTC. It is translated as CASMRFPRGYTF.